The sequence of this TCR beta chain was determined in a study of CD4 T cells in relation to SARS-CoV-2 and coronaviruses (dated by TCRdb to about 2021). About the study as a whole: In the ViraFEST assay, PBMCs were grown with antigen for roughly ten days, and TCR beta CDR3s were then sequenced to identify antigen-specific clonal expansions. The full convalescent cohort of about a dozen patients had a median age of around 39 years, ranging from about 20 to 72 years. The approximately 12 convalescent patients included 8 males and 4 females; two subjects were Hispanic. HLA restriction was mapped for shared crossreactive spike epitopes using patient-derived lymphoblastoid cell lines. At the level of individual TCR clonotypes, the study evaluated whether memory CD4+ T cells crossreact between the spike proteins of SARS-CoV-2 and those of common cold coronaviruses. Samples from a few pre-COVID donors and the naive versus memory experiments were sequenced with the Adaptive Biotechnologies TCR-sequencing kit; other data were Illumina-based. A different, Illumina-based TCR-beta assay was used to sequence expansion assays from other donors in the study. Paper-wide results and their limitations: Naive versus memory sequencing indicated the assay detects memory recall responses rather than primary responses primed during culture. Compared with monoreactive clones, crossreactive clones had significantly weaker SARS-CoV-2-driven expansion, a result consistent with antigenic imprinting. Small numbers of patients and of tested TCRs limited the study. Crossreactivity analysis centred on spike protein, so crossreactivity against other viral proteins was not assessed. No donor contributed both pre-pandemic and post-infection samples, which limited tracing the source of pre-existing responses. In approximately 65% of donors, memory CD4+ clonotypes turned up that crossrecognized SARS-CoV-2 and at least one common cold coronavirus spike.

Naive and memory CD4+ T cells were separated from cryopreserved PBMCs by first enriching for CD4 and then performing EasySep naive CD4+ T cell enrichment. Sorted naive or memory CD4+ T cells (about 100,000) were grown at a 1:1 ratio with T cell-depleted PBMCs and CEF peptides for about nine days. In general, triplicate replicate wells were used for every peptide culture condition. Ficoll-Paque PLUS gradient centrifugation was used to isolate PBMCs from either whole blood or leukapheresis product. PBMCs were either cryopreserved at -140°C or used fresh in the expansion assay. The QIAamp Micro DNA Kit was used to extract genomic DNA from the CD4+ T cells. CDR1 and CDR2 are drawn from the germline V gene (reference sequence): PRHDT, FYEKMQ. The CDR3 has 15 amino acids, counting the end cysteine and phenylalanine. Only the CDR3 part of the read is kept: 45 bases, read in frame from the first base. Trimming accounts for 5 bases at V and 2 bases at J, while the number of junction bases matched to no gene is 6.

Survey-level immunoSEQ TCR-beta sequencing was performed on DNA from CEF-cultured naive and memory CD4+ T cells. On the authors' methods: During preprocessing, nonproductive sequences were discarded, as were any CDR3s that did not begin with C, did not end with F or W, or were shorter than 7 amino acids. Antigen-specific clonotypes were called with the MANAFEST web app, based on expansion relative to reference and other culture wells. A clone was considered positive if significant expansion relative to the reference culture was observed in 2 of 3 replicate wells at an FDR below 0.05. To be called positive, a clone also had to show significant expansion compared with every other tandem well and an odds ratio greater than 5. Cultured and uncultured naive and memory CD4+ repertoires were searched for CDR3s previously identified as spike- and CEF-reactive. Pairwise Levenshtein distance, computed with the stringdist R package after three terminal residues were trimmed from each end, was used as the measure of CDR3 homology. In TCRdb, the immuneACCESS table is reduced to in-frame sequences with V and J assigned. These tables do not hold every clone; where another copy was compared, an unresolved V gene accounts for under half, and the others remain unexplained. That table is the source of V, J and clone size, and D and trimming were worked out from the DNA. The sample table lists roughly 41,000 clones, 82% of them with a count of one. Around 4.8% of the sample is in the top ten clones.

Points on this clone: Its antigen is unknown. No qualities accompany the bases; no much larger clone lies one base away.

The chain joins TRBV13 to TRBJ2-7; 10 central nucleotides agree with TRBD1. The sequence was collected from an adult with COVID-19. Sequencing input: naive CD4+ T cells from PBMCs, cultured in vitro. The cell subset or site label, read with the paper, signifies: naive CD4+ T cells isolated by negative enrichment. The CDR3 region has the sequence CASSDRDRGTYEQYF. DNA sequence: TGTGCCAGCAGCGACCGGGACAGGGGAACCTACGAGCAGTACTTC.